The 9 T cell receptor beta chains below all came from one sample that was sequenced in a study of human T cells and chemical hapten exposure. TCRdb passed the RACE reads through MiXCR, listing each CDR3 protein once. The table shows about 120,000 distinct CDR3 sequences, with 12% to 15% occurring only once. As to time point: patch test 1, 2 weeks after DPC sensitization. Treatment here: therapeutic diphenylcyclopropenone sensitization with weekly scalp DPC. Specimen: whole blood, collected in connection with sensitization to the hapten diphenylcyclopropenone (DPC). These receptors all come from a man aged 18 to 35 with alopecia areata. Some clones in this sample may be carry-over from other donors' samples.

This clonotype came up many times. CDR3 in DNA: TGCAGCGTTGACCCCAGGGACCGTAACTATGGCTACACCTTC. Its translation is CSVDPRDRNYGYTF. J is TRBJ1-2 and V is TRBV29-1, with D possibly TRBD1 on 5 matching bases. Germline V gene sequence: CDR1 SQVTM, CDR2 ANQGSEA. This CDR3 has 14 residues. Trimming removed 3 bases at V and 1 base at J, with 12 bases between.

This clonotype was counted at least ten times. V is TRBV3-1 and J is TRBJ1-1; D might be TRBD1 (5 bases). Germline V gene sequence: CDR1 LGHDT, CDR2 YNNKEL (reference sequence). The V gene lost 4 bases and the J gene lost 1 base, with 10 bases spanning the gap. The CDR3 sequence is 14 residues long. CDR3 region: CASSLRDWNTEAFF. The CDR3 DNA sequence: TGTGCCAGCAGCCTTCGGGACTGGAACACTGAAGCTTTCTTT.

This clonotype was seen only once. The J gene is TRBJ2-1, the V gene TRBV20-1; 10 bases line up with TRBD2. V shed 5 bases and J 6 bases; nucleotides not matched to a gene: 10. Looked up from germline, CDR1 is DFQATT and CDR2 is SNEGSKA (reference sequence). The CDR3 covers 15 residues. The DNA for the CDR3 is TGCAGTGCTCCGACCGGGACTAGCGAATCCAATGAGCAGTTCTTC. This sequence encodes CSAPTGTSESNEQFF.

This clonotype was detected ten times or more. This chain uses TRBV5-1 with TRBJ2-7, with 8 bases fitting TRBD1. The length of the CDR3 is 12 residues. Germline-derived CDR1 and CDR2 are SGHRS and YFSETQ. Losses at the gene ends were 3 bases for V and 5 bases for J; bases not matched to a gene: 1. This CDR3 is CASSWTGNEQYF. The CDR3 region has the DNA TGCGCCAGCAGCTGGACAGGGAACGAGCAGTACTTC.

The rearrangement joins TRBV7-3 to TRBJ2-2; D unclear. Germline V gene data show CDR1 as SGHTA and CDR2 as FQGTGA. This CDR3 has 14 residues. Trimming stripped 3 bases from V and 6 bases from J, with 11 bases between. CDR3: CASSFDRDPGELFF. The CDR3 DNA reads as TGTGCCAGCAGCTTTGATCGCGATCCCGGGGAGCTGTTTTTT.

This clonotype was picked up many times. The rearrangement links TRBV7-3 to TRBJ1-1; D gene uncertain. Trimming pared 2 bases from V and 5 bases from J, leaving 9 bases between. The CDR3 has 13 residues. CDR1 is SGHTA and CDR2 is FQGTGA in the germline V gene. For the CDR3, the DNA is TGTGCCAGCAGCTTATTGCCAGAGACTGAAGCTTTCTTT. Protein: CASSLLPETEAFF.

This clonotype was recorded a few times. The chain joins TRBV6-5 to TRBJ2-5; 10 bases agree with TRBD2. The CDR3 extends over 18 amino acids. CDR1 and CDR2 (germline): MNHEY, SVGAGI. V lost 7 bases, J lost 5 bases, and 19 bases stayed unmatched. CDR3 loop: CASNERIQGLAGEETQYF. The CDR3 coding sequence is TGTGCCAGCAACGAGAGGATACAGGGGCTAGCGGGGGAGGAGACCCAGTACTTC.

This clonotype was picked up many times. This chain joins TRBV7-9 and TRBJ1-1; a weak D match, TRBD1 (6 bases). CDR1 SEHNR and CDR2 FQNEAQ come from the germline V gene (reference sequence). This CDR3 contains 15 residues. V lost 5 bases and J lost 3, with 16 bases in between. This CDR3 is CASSPSRGFDTEAFF. The CDR3 region has the DNA TGTGCCAGCAGCCCCAGTAGGGGGTTCGACACTGAAGCTTTCTTT. Based on the CDR3 plus reference TRBV7-9 and TRBJ1-1, the full variable domain is DTGVSQNPRHKITKRGQNVTFRCDPISEHNRLYWYRQTLGQGPEFLTYFQNEAQLEKSRLLSDRFSAERPKGSFSTLEIQRTEQGDSAMYLCASSPSRGFDTEAFFGQGTRLTVV.

This clonotype has a handful of counts. DNA for the CDR3: TGCGCCAGCACCCGGGCAGGGGCTTACAATGAGCAGTTCTTC. This codes for CASTRAGAYNEQFF. The rearrangement joins TRBV5-1 to TRBJ2-1; the D gene is possibly TRBD1 (6 bases). CDR3 size: 14 residues. Between the trimmed V and J ends, which lost 6 bases and 4 bases, there was a span of 14 bases. CDR1 is SGHRS and CDR2 is YFSETQ in the germline V gene.